Each of the 2 T cell receptor beta chains below was sequenced from the same sample in a study of technical replicates of blood from a handful of donors. Produced via immunoSEQ multiplex PCR; TCRdb's table is partial and in-frame only. This table holds tens of thousands of clones, approximately 94% found once. Material for sequencing was T cells isolated from PBMCs. The receptors shown here come from a human donor in good health.

The genes are TRBV18 and TRBJ2-1; TRBD2 agrees at 8 bases. Germline V lookup: CDR1 KGHSH, CDR2 LQKENI. Unmatched junction bases numbered 7, after V lost 3 bases and J lost 3 bases. The length of the CDR3 is 16 residues. In nucleotides, the CDR3 is TGTGCCAGCTCACCTAAACTAGCGGCAGACTACAATGAGCAGTTCTTC. Protein: CASSPKLAADYNEQFF.

The J gene is TRBJ2-2, the V gene TRBV13; tentatively, D is TRBD1 (6 bases). Trimming removed 5 bases at V and 3 bases at J, with 13 bases between. Germline lookup yields CDR1 PRHDT and CDR2 FYEKMQ (reference sequence). The CDR3 has 15 amino acids. The CDR3 protein is CASSRYPGDTGELFF. The CDR3 coding sequence is TGTGCCAGCAGCAGATACCCAGGGGACACCGGGGAGCTGTTTTTT.